A single TCR beta chain is shown here with its context. Germline CDR1 reads SGHAT; CDR2 reads FQNNGV. The CDR3 is made up of 14 amino acids. Trimming removed 0 bases from V and 16 bases from J, with 19 bases in between. This entry belongs to a study of beta chain features in type 1 diabetes. Investigators reverse transcribed all isolated RNA, so they sequenced expressed TCRB transcripts. Profiled with immunoSEQ multiplex PCR; TCRdb holds only in-frame clones, not every one. Of some 900,000 clones listed, 15% to 20% are singletons. This rearrangement joins TRBV11-2 to TRBJ2-1, with D hard to call. Specimen: naive CD4+ T cells from blood. This clonotype was obtained from a woman under 30 in good health. CDR3 in DNA: TGTGCCAGCAGCTTAGAACTCCCTTCCCAGCGAGGATTCTTC. Its translation is CASSLELPSQRGFF.